A selection of T cell receptor beta chains follows, all from one sample in a study of blood T cell repertoires in COVID-19. TCRdb's copy holds only in-frame clones and misses some; the assay was immunoSEQ multiplex PCR. The sample holds 95,000 to 150,000 clones, roughly four fifths seen once. Sequencing was done on a sample of peripheral blood. Receptors originate from a human donor in a cohort sampled during active COVID-19. CDR3s leave out the opening cysteine and the closing phenylalanine or tryptophan. D genes are given only for firm matches. Only part of the rows carry a size: once, few, many, or a class if the clone is expanded.

ASPPPGTSGGERNEQF TRBJ2-1 - 16 TRBV18 TRBD2
ARAGKSSNQPQH TRBJ1-5 few 12 TRBV6-4 -
ASSRQRGDSYEQY TRBJ2-7 - 13 TRBV6-5 -
ASSFSGTGGRYEQY TRBJ2-7 - 14 TRBV28 TRBD1
ASSLQGPNTEAF TRBJ1-1 - 12 TRBV6-5 TRBD1
ASSQQTGRYEQY TRBJ2-7 - 12 TRBV7-2 -
ASSLGARANYGYT TRBJ1-2 - 13 TRBV19 -
ASSLLGQGEDYGYT TRBJ1-2 - 14 TRBV5-8 TRBD1
ASRSSGGAPF TRBJ2-2 - 10 TRBV2 TRBD2
ASSKPSGGAYEQY TRBJ2-7 - 13 TRBV6-5 TRBD2
ASSRTPQSYEQY TRBJ2-7 - 12 TRBV6-2/TRBV6-3 -
ASGSAGTGTSEQY TRBJ2-7 - 13 TRBV12-5 TRBD1
ASSQEGDRAHRLTDTQY TRBJ2-3 - 17 TRBV4-3 TRBD1
AISESTSGGWTDTQY TRBJ2-3 - 15 TRBV10-3 TRBD2
ASSLQGETQY TRBJ2-5 - 10 TRBV7-9 -
ASSLGRPGNTIY TRBJ1-3 - 12 TRBV5-1 -
ASNSGTIYTEAF TRBJ1-1 - 12 TRBV28 -
ASSISGTGAYEQY TRBJ2-7 - 13 TRBV19 TRBD1
ATSDSIAGAYNEQF TRBJ2-1 - 14 TRBV24-1 TRBD2
ASSKTGMNTEAF TRBJ1-1 - 12 TRBV6-5 -
ASSVEQGWTDTQY TRBJ2-3 - 13 TRBV9 -
ASSTSGGRRSYEQY TRBJ2-7 - 14 TRBV5-1 TRBD2
ASSLGPGQGSPA TRBJ2-7 - 12 TRBV7-2 TRBD1
SAERGETQY TRBJ2-5 - 9 TRBV20-1 -
ASNLQGNYYGYT TRBJ1-2 once 12 TRBV2 -
ASRGGTGYDTEAF TRBJ1-1 - 13 TRBV28 TRBD1
ASSPTGNTDTQY TRBJ2-3 few 12 TRBV6-6 -
ASSPGLGKF TRBJ2-1 once 9 TRBV7-8 TRBD2
ASRLDRTTGELF TRBJ2-2 - 12 TRBV6-5 TRBD1
ASSQDLGQTYEQY TRBJ2-7 - 13 TRBV4-3 -
ASSARTGATNEKLF TRBJ1-4 - 14 TRBV3-1/TRBV3-2 TRBD1
ASSQGATGADGYT TRBJ1-2 - 13 TRBV11-3 TRBD1
ASSLLGVTDQPQH TRBJ1-5 - 13 TRBV5-6 -
SVSGINEQF TRBJ2-1 - 9 TRBV20-1 -
ASTRDSYEQY TRBJ2-7 - 10 TRBV2 TRBD1